This T cell receptor beta chain was captured in a study of cytomegalovirus exposure and HLA in healthy donors. General observations from the study: Analysis was performed later, and it showed HLA-associated TCR beta chains to be more clonally expanded than equally common others. A missense DCLRE1C variant was associated with V- and J-gene trimming of TCR beta chains in a later analysis, and an independent cohort replicated the association.

In regard to this clone: As yet, its antigen is unknown.

Per germline, CDR1 SNHLY and CDR2 FYNNEI. Trimming removed 4 bases from V and 5 bases from J; junction bases left unmatched: 1. The CDR3 sequence is 13 residues long. In the PCR, 60 Vbeta and 13 Jbeta primers were used. Sequencing was performed with immunoSEQ multiplex PCR; in TCRdb, only in-frame clones are kept and a portion is missing. Here the sample spans roughly 130,000 clones, roughly 74% being singletons. Sequencing was performed on PBMCs. The chain recombines TRBV2 with TRBJ2-5; 10 bases are shared with TRBD2. The sequence came from a man aged 35 to 55 in good health and CMV-seropositive. CDR3 amino acids: CASSGGLAETQYF. CDR3 bases: TGTGCCAGCAGTGGGGGACTAGCGGAGACCCAGTACTTC.